Given below is one T cell receptor (beta chain) in context. The sample originates from a study of T cell changes during pregnancy in multiple sclerosis. Sequencing was performed with immunoSEQ multiplex PCR; in TCRdb, only in-frame clones are kept and a portion is missing. The sample gives over 55,000 clones, 90% of which show up once; more than 8% is in the top ten. Germline V lookup: CDR1 MNHEY, CDR2 SVGAGI. V dropped 5 bases and J dropped 3; count of bases not matched to a gene: 7. This CDR3 has 15 amino acids. The sample consisted of peripheral blood, taken after pregnancy. The rearrangement uses TRBV6-5 and TRBJ2-1; 7 nucleotides match TRBD1. The source of this sequence is a female donor in good health, enrolled as a control in a pregnancy study. CDR3 in DNA: TGTGCCAGCAGTCTGACCGGGACAGACTACAATGAGCAGTTCTTC. It yields the protein CASSLTGTDYNEQFF.